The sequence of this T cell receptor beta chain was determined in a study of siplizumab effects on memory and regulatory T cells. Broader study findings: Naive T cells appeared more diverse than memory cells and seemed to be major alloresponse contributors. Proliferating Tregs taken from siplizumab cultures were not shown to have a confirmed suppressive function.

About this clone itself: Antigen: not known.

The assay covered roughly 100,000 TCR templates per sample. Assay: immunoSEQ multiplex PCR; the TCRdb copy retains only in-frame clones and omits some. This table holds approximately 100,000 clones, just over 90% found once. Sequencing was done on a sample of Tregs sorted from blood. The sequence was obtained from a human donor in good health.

CDR3 sequence (DNA): TGTGCCAGCAACAGGAACACTGAAGCTTTCTTT. Amino acid sequence: CASNRNTEAFF. The J gene is TRBJ1-1, the V gene TRBV21-1; no check of the table's D call, TRBD1, against the DNA was made. TRBV21-1 is annotated as a pseudogene. The CDR3 has 11 residues.